This is a list of T cell receptor beta chains from one sample in a study of somatic mutations in cytotoxic T cells in rheumatoid arthritis. TCRdb's copy holds only in-frame clones and misses some; the assay was immunoSEQ multiplex PCR. The sample includes approximately 30,000 clones, approximately 85% of them seen just once. The sequencing sample was made of CD8+ T cells sorted from blood. Source of these receptors: an adult with rheumatoid arthritis. Both conserved end residues are trimmed from each CDR3.

TRBV5-6	TRBJ2-7	ASSLWVWDGSYEQY
TRBV29-1	TRBJ1-2	SVVFVGQNNNYGYT
TRBV29-1	TRBJ1-1	SSWTPGNTEAF
TRBV15	TRBJ2-7	ATTQDESSYEQY
TRBV7-9	TRBJ2-5	ASSPSRETQY
TRBV10-2	TRBJ1-5	ASSEEGLHNQPQH
TRBV27	TRBJ2-7	ASSPGQGYEQY
TRBV9	TRBJ2-1	ASSGVKEQF
TRBV11-2	TRBJ2-6	ASSLGAGTDGANVLT
TRBV27	TRBJ2-1	ASSFGGLNEQF
TRBV6-1	TRBJ1-1	ASRGTGTWTEAF
TRBV7-3	TRBJ2-3	ASSLNGGFTDTQY
TRBV19	TRBJ1-2	ASSIGSRYT
TRBV7-2	TRBJ2-7	ASSPGTGPSYEQY
TRBV7-9	TRBJ2-7	ASSYQGSPYEQY